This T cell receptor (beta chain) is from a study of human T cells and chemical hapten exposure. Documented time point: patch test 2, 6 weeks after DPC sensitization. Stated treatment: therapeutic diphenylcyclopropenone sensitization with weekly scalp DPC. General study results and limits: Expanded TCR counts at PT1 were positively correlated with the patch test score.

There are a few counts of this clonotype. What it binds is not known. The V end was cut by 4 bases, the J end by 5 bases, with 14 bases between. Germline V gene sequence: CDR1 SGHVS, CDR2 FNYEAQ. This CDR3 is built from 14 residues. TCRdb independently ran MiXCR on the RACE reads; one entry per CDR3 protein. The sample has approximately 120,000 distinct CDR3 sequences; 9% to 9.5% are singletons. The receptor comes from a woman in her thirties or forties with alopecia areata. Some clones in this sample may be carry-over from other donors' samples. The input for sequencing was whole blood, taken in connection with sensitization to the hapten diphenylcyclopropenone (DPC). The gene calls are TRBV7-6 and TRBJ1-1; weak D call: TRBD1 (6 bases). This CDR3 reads CASSWEGGRTEAFF. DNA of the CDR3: TGTGCCAGCAGCTGGGAGGGGGGCCGGACTGAAGCTTTCTTT.